The following is a TCR beta chain sequence with its context. The CDR3 consists of 13 residues. From germline, CDR1 is LGHNA and CDR2 YNFKEQ. V gave up 1 base and J gave up 8 bases, with 8 bases separating them. The sample comes from a study of T-cell reconstitution after alpha-beta-depleted transplantation in children. Unique molecular identifiers were incorporated when the TCRbeta library was constructed. TCRdb independently ran MiXCR on the PCR reads; one entry per CDR3 protein. The sample lists around 80,000 distinct CDR3 sequences; approximately 18% were seen once. J is TRBJ2-2 and V is TRBV4-2; D gene uncertain. Sequenced material: PBMCs, mostly from graft donor cells, taken 360 days after TCRalphabeta/CD19-depleted stem cell transplant. This receptor was identified in a male patient between 2 and 10 years old who had a stem cell transplant for acute lymphoblastic leukemia, so the T cells may come from the graft donor. The DNA for the CDR3 is TGTGCCAGCAGCCAAGGGTATTCTGGGGAGCTGTTTTTT. Residues: CASSQGYSGELFF.